Sequencing of this T cell receptor beta chain was carried out in a study of control samples from healthy donors and cancer patients. Assay: immunoSEQ multiplex PCR; the TCRdb copy retains only in-frame clones and omits some. The data contain around 120,000 clones, around 93% of them singletons. Germline V gene sequence: CDR1 MNHEY, CDR2 SVGAGI. The J segment lost 8 bases and the V segment lost 4 bases, leaving 5 bases of the junction unmatched. This CDR3 has 15 residues. Sequenced sample: PBMCs. V gene TRBV6-5 combines with J gene TRBJ1-4; 12 bases map to TRBD1. This receptor was identified in a man aged 50 to 60 with head and neck cancer. CDR3 protein: CASSSTGTGGEKLFF. The CDR3 DNA sequence: TGTGCCAGCAGTTCAACCGGGACAGGGGGCGAAAAACTGTTTTTT.